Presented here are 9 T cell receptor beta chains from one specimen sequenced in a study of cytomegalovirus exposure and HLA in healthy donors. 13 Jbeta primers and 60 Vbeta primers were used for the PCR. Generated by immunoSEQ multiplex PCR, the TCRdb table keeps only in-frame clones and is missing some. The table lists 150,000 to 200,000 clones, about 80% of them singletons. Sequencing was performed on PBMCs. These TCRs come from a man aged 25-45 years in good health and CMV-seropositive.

DNA for the CDR3: TGCAGCGTTGTTGTAACTAGCGGGACCTACGAGCAGTACTTC. This encodes CSVVVTSGTYEQYF. The chain joins TRBV29-1 to TRBJ2-7; TRBD2 agrees at 10 bases. Germline V gives CDR1 SQVTM, CDR2 ANQGSEA. After removal of 4 bases from V and 2 bases from J, the junction contained 5 bases not matched to a gene. The CDR3 spans 14 residues.

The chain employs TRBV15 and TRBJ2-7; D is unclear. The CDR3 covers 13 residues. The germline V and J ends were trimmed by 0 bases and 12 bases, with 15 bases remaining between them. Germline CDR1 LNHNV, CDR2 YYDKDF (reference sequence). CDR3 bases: TGTGCCACCAGCAGAGATCAAGAAATCAGACTGTACTTC. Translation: CATSRDQEIRLYF.

In nucleotides, the CDR3 is TGTGCCAGCAGTTGGGGACAGGGGAGCTCTGGAAACACCATATATTTT. This encodes CASSWGQGSSGNTIYF. The chain uses TRBV6-5 and TRBJ1-3; TRBD1 agrees at 10 bases. Trimming removed 4 bases from V and 0 bases from J; junction bases left unmatched: 3. CDR1 and CDR2 from the germline V gene are MNHEY and SVGAGI. The length of the CDR3 is 16 residues.

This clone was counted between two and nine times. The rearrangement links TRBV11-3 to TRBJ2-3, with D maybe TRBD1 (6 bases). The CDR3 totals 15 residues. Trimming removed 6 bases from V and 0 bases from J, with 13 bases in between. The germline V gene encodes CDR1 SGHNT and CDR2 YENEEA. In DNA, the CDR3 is TGTGCCAGCAGATTCAGGGGTCTTAGCACAGATACGCAGTATTTT. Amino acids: CASRFRGLSTDTQYF.

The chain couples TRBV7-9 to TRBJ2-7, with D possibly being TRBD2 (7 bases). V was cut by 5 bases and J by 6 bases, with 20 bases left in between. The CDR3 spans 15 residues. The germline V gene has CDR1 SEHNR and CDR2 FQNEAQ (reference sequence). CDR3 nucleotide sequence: TGTGCCAGCAGCGATAGAGGGGGAGGGATCGGCGAGCAGTACTTC. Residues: CASSDRGGGIGEQYF.

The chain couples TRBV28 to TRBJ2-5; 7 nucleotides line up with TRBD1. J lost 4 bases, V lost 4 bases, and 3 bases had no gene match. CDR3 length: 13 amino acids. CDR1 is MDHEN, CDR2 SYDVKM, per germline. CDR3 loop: CASSYRGPETQYF. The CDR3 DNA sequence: TGTGCCAGCAGTTACAGGGGACCAGAGACCCAGTACTTC.

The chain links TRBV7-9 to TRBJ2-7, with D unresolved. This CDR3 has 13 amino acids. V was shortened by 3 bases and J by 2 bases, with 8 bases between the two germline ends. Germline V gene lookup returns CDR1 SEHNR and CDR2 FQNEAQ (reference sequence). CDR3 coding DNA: TGTGCCAGCAGCTTGCTGGGCACCTACGAGCAGTACTTC. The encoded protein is CASSLLGTYEQYF.

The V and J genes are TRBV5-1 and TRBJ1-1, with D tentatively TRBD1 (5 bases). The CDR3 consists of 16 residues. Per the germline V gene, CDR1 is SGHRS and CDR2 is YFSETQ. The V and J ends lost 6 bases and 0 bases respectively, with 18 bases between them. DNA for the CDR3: TGCGCCAGCACGGAAGAAGGGGCGAGGTTGAACACTGAAGCTTTCTTT. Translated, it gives CASTEEGARLNTEAFF.

This CDR3 is CASSFRREVYNEQFF. The CDR3 coding sequence is TGTGCCAGCAGTTTCCGGCGGGAGGTCTACAATGAGCAGTTCTTC. The genes are TRBV28 and TRBJ2-1, with 8 bases lining up with TRBD2. This CDR3 has 15 amino acids. Unmatched junction bases numbered 4, after V lost 3 bases and J lost 3 bases. Germline values: CDR1 MDHEN, CDR2 SYDVKM. Full variable domain (remainder filled in from reference TRBV28 and TRBJ2-1): DVKVTQSSRYLVKRTGEKVFLECVQDMDHENMFWYRQDPGLGLRLIYFSYDVKMKEKGDIPEGYSVSREKKERFSLILESASTNQTSMYLCASSFRREVYNEQFFGPGTRLTVL.